This T cell receptor beta chain was captured by sequencing in a study of cytomegalovirus exposure and HLA in healthy donors. Broader study findings: When analyzed later, a missense DCLRE1C variant was found to be linked to TCR beta V- and J-gene trimming.

In the case of this clone: What it recognizes is unknown.

Primers included in the PCR were 60 Vbeta and 13 Jbeta primers. The data were produced by immunoSEQ multiplex PCR, yet TCRdb's version contains in-frame clones alone and is incomplete. Here the sample spans 200,000 to 250,000 clones, 70% to 85% being singletons. Healthy bone marrow donors made up the donors. While unrecorded immune exposures were likely, the donors were nominally healthy when sampled. The clonotype originates from a man aged 45-65 years in good health and CMV-seronegative. The sequenced material came from PBMCs.

The CDR3 DNA sequence: TGTGCCAGCAGGCCCGGGACTAGCGGGAGCGACGAGCAGTACTTC. It specifies CASRPGTSGSDEQYF. The gene calls are TRBV6-5 and TRBJ2-5; TRBD2 agrees at 14 bases. Near its end, the DNA agrees better with TRBJ2-7, so the J call may be wrong. The germline V gene encodes CDR1 MNHEY and CDR2 SVGAGI. CDR3 length: 15 amino acids.